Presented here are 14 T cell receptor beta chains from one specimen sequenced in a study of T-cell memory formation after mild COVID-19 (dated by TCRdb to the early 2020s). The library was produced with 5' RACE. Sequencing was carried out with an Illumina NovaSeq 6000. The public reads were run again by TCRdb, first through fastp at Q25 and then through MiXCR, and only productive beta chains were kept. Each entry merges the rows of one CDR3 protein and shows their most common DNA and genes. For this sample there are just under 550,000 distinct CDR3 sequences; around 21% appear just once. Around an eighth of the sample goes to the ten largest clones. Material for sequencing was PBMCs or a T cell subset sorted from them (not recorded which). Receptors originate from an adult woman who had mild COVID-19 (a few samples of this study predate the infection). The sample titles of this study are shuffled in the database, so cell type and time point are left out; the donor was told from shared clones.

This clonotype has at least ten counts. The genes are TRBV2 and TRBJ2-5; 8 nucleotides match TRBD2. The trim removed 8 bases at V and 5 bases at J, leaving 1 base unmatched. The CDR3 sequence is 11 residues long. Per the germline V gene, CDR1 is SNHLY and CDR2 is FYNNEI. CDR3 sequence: CASGLAETQYF. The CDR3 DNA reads TGTGCCAGCGGACTAGCCGAGACCCAGTACTTC. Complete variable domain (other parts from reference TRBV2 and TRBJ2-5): EPEVTQTPSHQVTQMGQEVILRCVPISNHLYFYWYRQILGQKVEFLVSFYNNEISEKSEIFDDQFSVERPDGSNFTLKIRSTKLEDSAMYFCASGLAETQYFGPGTRLLVL.

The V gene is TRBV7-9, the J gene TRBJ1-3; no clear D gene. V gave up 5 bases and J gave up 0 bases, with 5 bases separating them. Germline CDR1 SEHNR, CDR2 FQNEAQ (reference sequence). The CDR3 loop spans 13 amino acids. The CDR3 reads CASSRDSGNTIYF. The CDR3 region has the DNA TGTGCCAGCAGCCGCGACTCTGGAAACACCATATATTTT.

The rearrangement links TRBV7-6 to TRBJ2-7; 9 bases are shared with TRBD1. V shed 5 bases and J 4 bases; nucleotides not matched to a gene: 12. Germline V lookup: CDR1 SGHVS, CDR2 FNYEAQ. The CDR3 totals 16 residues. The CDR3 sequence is CASSPTGTGNLYEQYF. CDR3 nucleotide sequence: TGTGCCAGCAGCCCCACGGGGACAGGGAATCTTTACGAGCAGTACTTC.

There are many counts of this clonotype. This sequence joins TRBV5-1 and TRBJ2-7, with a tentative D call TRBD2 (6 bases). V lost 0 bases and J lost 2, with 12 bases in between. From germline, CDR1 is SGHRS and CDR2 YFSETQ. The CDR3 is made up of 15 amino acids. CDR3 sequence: CASSLAGTPTYEQYF. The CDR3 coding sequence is TGCGCCAGCAGCTTGGCCGGGACTCCCACCTACGAGCAGTACTTC.

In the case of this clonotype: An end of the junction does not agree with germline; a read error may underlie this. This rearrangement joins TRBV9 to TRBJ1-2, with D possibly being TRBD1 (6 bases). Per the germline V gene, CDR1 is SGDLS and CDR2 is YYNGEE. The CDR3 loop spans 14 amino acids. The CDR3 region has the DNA TGTGCCAGCACCTACCGGGACACTAAGTATGGCTACACCTTC. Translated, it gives CASTYRDTKYGYTF.

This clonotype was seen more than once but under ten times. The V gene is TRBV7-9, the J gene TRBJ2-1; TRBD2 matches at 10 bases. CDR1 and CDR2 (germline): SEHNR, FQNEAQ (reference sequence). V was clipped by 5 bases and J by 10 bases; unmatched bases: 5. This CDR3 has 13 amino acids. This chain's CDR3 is CASSTSSGREQFF. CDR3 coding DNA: TGTGCCAGCAGCACGAGTAGCGGGAGGGAGCAGTTCTTC.

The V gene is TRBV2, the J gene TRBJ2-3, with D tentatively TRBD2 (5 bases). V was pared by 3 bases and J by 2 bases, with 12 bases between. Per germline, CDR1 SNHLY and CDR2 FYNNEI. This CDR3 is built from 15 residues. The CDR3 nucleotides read TGTGCCAGCAGTGATGGAGGACTTCCCACAGATACGCAGTATTTT. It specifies CASSDGGLPTDTQYF. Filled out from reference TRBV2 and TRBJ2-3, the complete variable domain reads EPEVTQTPSHQVTQMGQEVILRCVPISNHLYFYWYRQILGQKVEFLVSFYNNEISEKSEIFDDQFSVERPDGSNFTLKIRSTKLEDSAMYFCASSDGGLPTDTQYFGPGTRLTVL.

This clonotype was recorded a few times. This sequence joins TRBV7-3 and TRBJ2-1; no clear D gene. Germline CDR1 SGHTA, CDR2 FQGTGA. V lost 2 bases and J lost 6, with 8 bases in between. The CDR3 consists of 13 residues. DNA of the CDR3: TGTGCCAGCAGCTTACTTAGGCTCAATGAGCAGTTCTTC. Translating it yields CASSLLRLNEQFF.

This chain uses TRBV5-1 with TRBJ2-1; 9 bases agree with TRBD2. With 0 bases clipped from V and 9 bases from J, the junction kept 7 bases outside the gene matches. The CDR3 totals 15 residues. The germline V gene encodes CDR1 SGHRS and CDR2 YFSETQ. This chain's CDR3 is CASSLEAGGPGEQFF. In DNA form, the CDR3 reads TGCGCCAGCAGCTTGGAGGCGGGAGGGCCGGGTGAGCAGTTCTTC. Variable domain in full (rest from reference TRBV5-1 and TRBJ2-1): KAGVTQTPRYLIKTRGQQVTLSCSPISGHRSVSWYQQTPGQGLQFLFEYFSETQRNKGNFPGRFSGRQFSNSRSEMNVSTLELGDSALYLCASSLEAGGPGEQFFGPGTRLTVL.

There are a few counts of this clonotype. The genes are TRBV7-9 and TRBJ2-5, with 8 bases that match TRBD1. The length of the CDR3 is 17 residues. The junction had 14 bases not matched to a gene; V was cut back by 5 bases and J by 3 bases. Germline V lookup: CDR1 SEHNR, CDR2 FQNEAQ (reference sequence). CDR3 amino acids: CASSPSLLAGGEETQYF. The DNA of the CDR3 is TGTGCCAGCAGCCCCTCACTGTTGGCAGGGGGCGAAGAGACCCAGTACTTC.

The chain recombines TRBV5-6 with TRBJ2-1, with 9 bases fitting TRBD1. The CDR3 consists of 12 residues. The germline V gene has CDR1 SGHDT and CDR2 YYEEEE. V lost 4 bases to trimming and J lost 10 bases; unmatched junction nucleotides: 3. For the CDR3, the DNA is TGTGCCAGCAGCGGGGACAGGGAGGAGCAGTTCTTC. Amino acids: CASSGDREEQFF.

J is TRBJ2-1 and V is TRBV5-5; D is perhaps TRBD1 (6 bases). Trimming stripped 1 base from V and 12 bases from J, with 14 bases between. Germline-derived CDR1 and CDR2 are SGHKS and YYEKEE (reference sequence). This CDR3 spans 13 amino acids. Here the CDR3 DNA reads TGTGCCAGCAGCTTGCGGGGACAACTCTGGCAGTTCTTC. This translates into CASSLRGQLWQFF.

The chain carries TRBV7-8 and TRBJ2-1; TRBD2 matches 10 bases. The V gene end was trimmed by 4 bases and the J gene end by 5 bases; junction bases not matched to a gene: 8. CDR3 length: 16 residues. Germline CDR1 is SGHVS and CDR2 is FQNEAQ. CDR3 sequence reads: CASSSILAGPHNEQFF. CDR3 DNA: TGTGCCAGCAGCTCGATACTAGCGGGGCCTCACAATGAGCAGTTCTTC.

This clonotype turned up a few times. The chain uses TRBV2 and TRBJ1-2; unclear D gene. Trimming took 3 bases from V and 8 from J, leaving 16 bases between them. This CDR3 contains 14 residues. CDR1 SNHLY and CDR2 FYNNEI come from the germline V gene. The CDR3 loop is CASSDNPPVEGYTF. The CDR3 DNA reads TGTGCCAGCAGTGATAATCCCCCGGTGGAAGGCTACACCTTC.